The entry below describes one T cell receptor (beta chain). Its antigen is not identified. TCRdb keeps only in-frame clones here, not all; method: immunoSEQ multiplex PCR. The repertoire holds 150,000 to 200,000 clones, with around 87% as singletons. This entry comes from a study of cytomegalovirus exposure and HLA in healthy donors. The study, taken as a whole, reports: The listing of roughly 160 TCR beta chains classed them as cytomegalovirus-associated.

Per the germline V gene, CDR1 is MNHEY and CDR2 is SMNVEV (reference sequence). CDR3 size: 14 residues. Trimming shortened V by 3 bases and J by 8 bases, and 16 bases separated the two germline ends. The sequenced material came from PBMCs. This TCR was recovered from a woman younger than 45 in good health and CMV-seronegative. J is TRBJ1-2 and V is TRBV27; a possible D gene is TRBD1 (6 bases). The CDR3 region is CASSLAPGGQGYTF. In nucleotides, the CDR3 is TGTGCCAGCAGTTTGGCCCCGGGGGGCCAGGGCTACACCTTC.